This TCR beta chain was recorded in a study of T cells after yellow fever vaccination. Study-level findings and limits: CD4 and CD8 compartments shared a small share of clonotypes, likely from convergent recombination. Weaker in magnitude, the secondary response showed a faster peak on day 5 versus 15. Subsequent to the booster, the majority of primary-vaccination clones reappeared (less than 97% CD4, 80% to 90% CD8).

In the case of this clonotype: Its antigen is currently unknown.

Production of TCR cDNA was by 5'RACE template switching, which also added a universal primer site and UMIs. TCRdb called the 5' RACE reads again in MiXCR, with one record for every CDR3 protein. The sample carries about 260,000 distinct CDR3 sequences, around 13% recorded once. CDR1 and CDR2 (germline): SGHKS, YYEKEE (reference sequence). Trimming pared 2 bases from V and 6 bases from J, leaving 12 bases between. This CDR3 contains 13 residues. The sequences come from CD4+ T cells sorted from PBMCs, collected 45 days after the yellow fever booster vaccination. This receptor was obtained from a man in his thirties or forties who received the YFV17D yellow fever vaccine. The J gene is TRBJ2-7, the V gene TRBV5-5; D gene uncertain. DNA of the CDR3: TGTGCCAGCAGCTTCGCGGTCGGCTTCGAGCAGTACTTC. It codes for CASSFAVGFEQYF.